These T cell receptor beta chains were read from a single sample in a study of T cell changes during pregnancy in multiple sclerosis. TCRdb keeps only in-frame clones here, not all; method: immunoSEQ multiplex PCR. The table records around 58,000 clones, around 90% of them present only once. The sequencing here drew on peripheral blood, taken before pregnancy. The receptors originated from a female donor with multiple sclerosis, enrolled in a pregnancy study. Each CDR3 is given with its conserved first and last residue. D genes are given only for firm matches. Not all rows give a size; the values are once, few, many and, for expanded clones, a class.

D gene: -
V gene: TRBV18
J gene: TRBJ2-2
clone size: -
CDR3 DNA: TGTGCCAGCTCACCACTTGGCCTAGCCTACACCGGGGAGCTGTTTTTT
CDR3 protein: CASSPLGLAYTGELFF

D gene: -
V gene: TRBV5-1
J gene: TRBJ2-2
clone size: -
CDR3 DNA: TGCGCCAGCAGCCAGAGGGACTCCAAAGGTGGCGGGGAGCTGTTTTTT
CDR3 protein: CASSQRDSKGGGELFF

D gene: -
V gene: TRBV25-1
J gene: TRBJ1-3
clone size: once
CDR3 DNA: TGTGCCAGCAGTGAATATAGGGGTTCTGGAAACACCATATATTTT
CDR3 protein: CASSEYRGSGNTIYF

D gene: -
V gene: TRBV7-9
J gene: TRBJ1-1
clone size: -
CDR3 DNA: TGTGCCAGCAGCTTAATCGCAGAGAACACTGAAGCTTTCTTT
CDR3 protein: CASSLIAENTEAFF

D gene: -
V gene: TRBV7-2
J gene: TRBJ2-3
clone size: -
CDR3 DNA: TGTGCCAGCAAGTTTGGCGATACGCAGTATTTT
CDR3 protein: CASKFGDTQYF

D gene: -
V gene: TRBV4-1
J gene: TRBJ2-6
clone size: -
CDR3 DNA: TGCGCCAGCAGCCAAGAAACGGTTCCAGGGGCCAACGTCCTGACTTTC
CDR3 protein: CASSQETVPGANVLTF

D gene: TRBD1
V gene: TRBV5-6
J gene: TRBJ1-1
clone size: -
CDR3 DNA: TGTGCCAGCAGCTTCGGGACAGGGGGAACTTTCTTT
CDR3 protein: CASSFGTGGTFF

D gene: TRBD2
V gene: TRBV7-3
J gene: TRBJ2-3
clone size: -
CDR3 DNA: TGTGCCAGCAGCCCTAAGACTAGCGGGGGTGTAACAGATACGCAGTATTTT
CDR3 protein: CASSPKTSGGVTDTQYF

D gene: -
V gene: TRBV20-1
J gene: TRBJ1-1
clone size: few
CDR3 DNA: TGCAGTGGGGGGGGGACTGAAGCTTTCTTT
CDR3 protein: CSGGGTEAFF

D gene: -
V gene: TRBV6-6
J gene: TRBJ2-5
clone size: -
CDR3 DNA: TGTGCCAGCACACTCGGTGGGCCACAAGAGACCCAGTACTTC
CDR3 protein: CASTLGGPQETQYF

D gene: -
V gene: TRBV27
J gene: TRBJ2-3
clone size: -
CDR3 DNA: TGTGCCAGCAGTTTATTTGCAGGCACAGATACGCAGTATTTT
CDR3 protein: CASSLFAGTDTQYF

D gene: -
V gene: TRBV21-1
J gene: TRBJ1-1
clone size: -
CDR3 DNA: TGTGCCAGCACCCGAAAAAAGGGGCAGCCGAACACTGAAGCTTTCTTT
CDR3 protein: CASTRKKGQPNTEAFF

D gene: -
V gene: TRBV7-6
J gene: TRBJ1-1
clone size: -
CDR3 DNA: TGTGCCAGCAGCTTAGCCCAGGTGAACACTGAAGCCTTCTTT
CDR3 protein: CASSLAQVNTEAFF

D gene: TRBD1
V gene: TRBV4-3
J gene: TRBJ1-3
clone size: -
CDR3 DNA: TGCGCCAGCAGCCAAGATGCAGGGGGCTTCGGAAACACCATATATTTT
CDR3 protein: CASSQDAGGFGNTIYF

D gene: TRBD2
V gene: TRBV7-2
J gene: TRBJ2-7
clone size: -
CDR3 DNA: TGTGCCAGCAGCTTAGAACGACTAGCGGCCGAGCAGTACTTC
CDR3 protein: CASSLERLAAEQYF

D gene: TRBD2
V gene: TRBV7-3
J gene: TRBJ2-1
clone size: -
CDR3 DNA: TGTGCCAGCAGCTTAAAGCCTAGCGGGGGGGCCCGGTACAATGAGCAGTTCTTC
CDR3 protein: CASSLKPSGGARYNEQFF

D gene: TRBD1
V gene: TRBV27
J gene: TRBJ1-1
clone size: -
CDR3 DNA: TGTGCCAGCAGGCCGACAGGGCTTGGGACTGAAGCTTTCTTT
CDR3 protein: CASRPTGLGTEAFF

D gene: TRBD1
V gene: TRBV2
J gene: TRBJ2-3
clone size: -
CDR3 DNA: TGTGCCAGCAGTGAAACAGGGGGATCTGGCTTAGATACGCAGTATTTT
CDR3 protein: CASSETGGSGLDTQYF

D gene: TRBD1
V gene: TRBV30
J gene: TRBJ1-2
clone size: -
CDR3 DNA: TGTGCCTGGAGTATCCAGGGGGTAACTGGCTACACCTTC
CDR3 protein: CAWSIQGVTGYTF

D gene: TRBD2
V gene: TRBV5-4
J gene: TRBJ2-7
clone size: -
CDR3 DNA: TGTGCCAGCAGCTTGGTTAGCGGGGGGGCCTACGAGCAGTACTTC
CDR3 protein: CASSLVSGGAYEQYF

D gene: TRBD2
V gene: TRBV5-4
J gene: TRBJ2-3
clone size: -
CDR3 DNA: TGTGCCAGCAGCTTGGAAGCGGGGGATACAGATACGCAGTATTTT
CDR3 protein: CASSLEAGDTDTQYF

D gene: -
V gene: TRBV9
J gene: TRBJ1-1
clone size: -
CDR3 DNA: TGTGCCAGCAGCCCCCGAGGCAGGGAAATCACTGAAGCTTTCTTT
CDR3 protein: CASSPRGREITEAFF

D gene: -
V gene: TRBV9
J gene: TRBJ1-5
clone size: -
CDR3 DNA: TGTGCCAGCAGTGGGGGGGTGGATCAGCCCCAGCATTTT
CDR3 protein: CASSGGVDQPQHF

D gene: -
V gene: TRBV7-2
J gene: TRBJ1-5
clone size: -
CDR3 DNA: TGTGCCAGCAGCCGGGGAGGGATTAATCAGCCCCAGCATTTT
CDR3 protein: CASSRGGINQPQHF

D gene: -
V gene: TRBV19
J gene: TRBJ1-5
clone size: -
CDR3 DNA: TGTGCCAGTAGTATCGGACAGCGGGATTATCAGCCCCAGCATTTT
CDR3 protein: CASSIGQRDYQPQHF